This entry describes one T cell receptor (beta chain). The data are from a study of blood T cell repertoires in COVID-19. The overall study: COVID-19 samples collected from the United States, Italy and Spain covered acute and convalescent phases.

This CDR3 region has 14 residues. Germline values: CDR1 SGDLS, CDR2 YYNGEE. Trimming pared 4 bases from V and 3 bases from J, leaving 11 bases between. In the authors' workflow: Cell counts per sample came from amplifying reference gene primers. Repertoires were generated with immunoSEQ multiplex PCR, while TCRdb's copy carries only in-frame clones and drops some. The V and J calls and clone size were taken over from that table, and D and trimming were inferred from the DNA. The table includes 150,000 or so clones, about nine tenths detected once. The source of this sequence is a human donor in a cohort sampled during active COVID-19. The J gene is TRBJ1-3, the V gene TRBV9, with D possibly matching TRBD1 (6 bases). Specimen: peripheral blood. As DNA, the CDR3 is TGTGCCAGCAGCCCCCTGACAGGTGGAAACACCATATATTTT. Encoded protein: CASSPLTGGNTIYF. Full variable domain (rest looked up from reference TRBV9 and TRBJ1-3): DSGVTQTPKHLITATGQRVTLRCSPRSGDLSVYWYQQSLDQGLQFLIQYYNGEERAKGNILERFSAQQFPDLHSELNLSSLELGDSALYFCASSPLTGGNTIYFGEGSWLTVV.